The sequence of this TCR beta chain was determined in a study of T cell repertoires in cytomegalovirus infection. Across the study: Both a matching HLA type and CMV infection were indicated by public TCR beta signatures.

TCRdb used MiXCR to reprocess the reads, holding one entry per CDR3 protein. The table includes 350,000 to 500,000 distinct CDR3 sequences, approximately 32% detected once. Broader study findings: Carriage of CMV together with the relevant HLA was identifiable through cumulative public TCR beta family frequency. The response measured ex vivo was dominated by TCR beta clonotypes (HLA-C-restricted and CMV-specific).

With regard to this clonotype: Its matching antigen is unknown.

The CDR3 has 15 amino acids. CDR1 and CDR2 (germline): DFQATT, SNEGSKA (reference sequence). The V and J ends lost 6 bases and 4 bases respectively, with 19 bases between them. The sample comprised PBMCs. The clonotype originates from a human donor in good health (CMV status not recorded). Some clones in this sample may be carry-over from other donors' samples. V is TRBV20-1 and J is TRBJ2-1; weak D call: TRBD2 (6 bases). The CDR3 nucleotides read TGCAGTGCGGTCCCTAGGGGCGGGACTTACAATGAGCAGTTCTTC. Its translation: CSAVPRGGTYNEQFF.